The 30 T cell receptor beta chains listed next were all sequenced from one sample in a study of blood T cell repertoires in COVID-19. TCRdb keeps only in-frame clones here, not all; method: immunoSEQ multiplex PCR. This sample has roughly 100,000 clones, with roughly 76% found just once. Sequencing was carried out using peripheral blood. These receptors all come from a woman aged 70-85 years with acute or convalescent COVID-19.

V usage is TRBV11-2 and J usage is TRBJ1-2; TRBD1 might be the D (5 bases). V lost 6 bases, J lost 6 bases, and 14 bases lay in between. This CDR3 spans 13 amino acids. CDR1 is SGHAT, CDR2 FQNNGV, per germline. CDR3 nucleotides: TGTGCCAGCAGTTCGGGAGGGGCCCATGGCTACACCTTC. Translated: CASSSGGAHGYTF.

The CDR3 reads CASSYRGRNTEAFF. CDR3 DNA: TGTGCCAGCAGTTACAGGGGGCGCAACACTGAAGCTTTCTTT. The genes are TRBV6-5 and TRBJ1-1, with 7 bases lining up with TRBD1. The trim removed 2 bases at V and 2 bases at J, leaving 2 bases unmatched. CDR1 and CDR2 (germline): MNHEY, SVGAGI. CDR3 length: 14 amino acids.

Note on this clone: The sample has other DNA sequences that encode this CDR3 too. CDR3 residues: CASSQDRGGTQYF. The CDR3 bases are TGCGCCAGCAGCCAAGATAGGGGGGGGACCCAGTACTTC. J is TRBJ2-5 and V is TRBV4-3; tentatively, D is TRBD2 (7 bases). Germline CDR1 and CDR2: LGHNA and YSLEER. The CDR3 is made up of 13 amino acids. The V and J ends lost 0 bases and 7 bases respectively, with 9 bases between them.

This clone was detected once. The gene calls are TRBV7-9 and TRBJ2-7; 13 bases agree with TRBD2. This CDR3 spans 17 amino acids. Per germline, CDR1 SEHNR and CDR2 FQNEAQ (reference sequence). After removal of 6 bases from V and 5 bases from J, the junction contained 13 bases not matched to a gene. The CDR3 nucleotides are TGTGCCAGCAGTCCCCCCGGACTAGCGGGAGCAATCCACGAGCAGTACTTC. Translated, it gives CASSPPGLAGAIHEQYF.

The chain recombines TRBV28 with TRBJ1-3; D ambiguous. CDR1 MDHEN and CDR2 SYDVKM come from the germline V gene. There are 16 residues in the CDR3. V dropped 2 bases and J dropped 4 bases, with 15 bases sitting between them. CDR3 sequence: CASSLPPLIGGNTIYF. CDR3 nucleotides: TGTGCCAGCAGTTTACCTCCATTAATCGGGGGAAACACCATATATTTT.

This clone was counted many times. V and J are TRBV19 and TRBJ1-1; weak D call: TRBD1 (6 bases). The V end was cut by 7 bases, the J end by 7 bases, with 19 bases between. CDR1 and CDR2 from the germline V gene are LNHDA and SQIVND (reference sequence). The CDR3 runs to 14 residues. In nucleotides, the CDR3 is TGTGCCAGTACCCCTGGGGGGGGGCGGATTGAAGCTTTCTTT. Translating gives CASTPGGGRIEAFF.

This chain links TRBV28 with TRBJ1-1; TRBD1 is a possible D gene (6 bases). Germline CDR1 is MDHEN and CDR2 is SYDVKM. The V end lost 5 bases, the J end lost 5 bases, and 15 bases lay between the germline ends. This CDR3 region has 14 residues. CDR3 sequence reads: CASSPRPQGTEAFF. CDR3 nucleotide sequence: TGTGCCAGCAGTCCCCGGCCGCAGGGGACTGAAGCTTTCTTT.

This clone is a singleton in its sample. V is TRBV6-2 or TRBV6-3 and J is TRBJ1-1, with 7 bases matching TRBD1. The CDR3 is 13 residues long. The V segment lost 5 bases and the J segment 4 bases; nucleotides outside the gene matches: 4. CDR1 is MNHEY and CDR2 is SVGEGT in the germline V gene. The chain's CDR3 is CASSRQGGTEAFF. CDR3 nucleotide sequence: TGTGCCAGCAGTCGACAGGGAGGCACTGAAGCTTTCTTT.

This clone appeared a few times. This chain uses TRBV6-5 with TRBJ2-7, with TRBD2 identical over 9 bases. This CDR3 comprises 13 residues. V lost 4 bases to trimming and J lost 6 bases; unmatched junction nucleotides: 4. Germline lookup yields CDR1 MNHEY and CDR2 SVGAGI. CDR3 sequence: CASSSLAGGEQYF. Here the CDR3 DNA reads TGTGCCAGCAGTTCACTAGCGGGTGGCGAGCAGTACTTC.

V gene TRBV28 combines with J gene TRBJ1-5; weak D call: TRBD1 (6 bases). CDR1 is MDHEN and CDR2 is SYDVKM in the germline V gene. V was shortened by 5 bases and J by 5 bases, with 13 bases between the two germline ends. This CDR3 is built from 14 residues. CDR3: CASSPRQAHQPQHF. The DNA of the CDR3 is TGTGCCAGCAGTCCACGACAGGCCCATCAGCCCCAGCATTTT.

The chain carries TRBV7-8 and TRBJ1-5; 7 bases fit TRBD1. Germline V gene sequence: CDR1 SGHVS, CDR2 FQNEAQ. The CDR3 has 14 residues. V lost 5 bases, J lost 4 bases, and 5 bases stayed unmatched. CDR3 sequence: CASSLIQGNQPQHF. The CDR3 DNA is TGTGCCAGCAGCCTGATACAGGGGAATCAGCCCCAGCATTTT.

CDR3 nucleotide sequence: TGTGCCAGCATGACAGACAGGGGTCGGGGGAATGAGCAGTTCTTC. Translated, it gives CASMTDRGRGNEQFF. V gene TRBV2 combines with J gene TRBJ2-1, with 8 bases identical to TRBD1. The CDR3 loop spans 15 amino acids. The germline V gene encodes CDR1 SNHLY and CDR2 FYNNEI. Trimming took 7 bases from V and 7 from J; bases not matched to a gene: 12.

The chain links TRBV7-9 to TRBJ1-3; TRBD1 is a possible D gene (5 bases). The V end was cut by 3 bases, the J end by 0 bases, with 12 bases between. The CDR3 extends over 16 amino acids. CDR1 is SEHNR and CDR2 is FQNEAQ in the germline V gene (reference sequence). The CDR3 DNA is TGTGCCAGCAGCTTCCAGGGCCTCAGCTCTGGAAACACCATATATTTT. As protein: CASSFQGLSSGNTIYF.

The gene calls are TRBV9 and TRBJ2-5, with TRBD1 matching over 9 bases. J lost 1 base, V lost 4 bases, and 8 bases had no gene match. This CDR3 comprises 16 residues. Germline CDR1 SGDLS, CDR2 YYNGEE. The DNA for the CDR3 is TGTGCCAGCAGCCCAGGGACAGGGCTAGGCCAAGAGACCCAGTACTTC. Amino acids: CASSPGTGLGQETQYF. The full variable domain, its missing parts supplied by reference TRBV9 and TRBJ2-5, is DSGVTQTPKHLITATGQRVTLRCSPRSGDLSVYWYQQSLDQGLQFLIQYYNGEERAKGNILERFSAQQFPDLHSELNLSSLELGDSALYFCASSPGTGLGQETQYFGPGTRLLVL.

This chain uses TRBV11-2 with TRBJ1-1, with D maybe TRBD1 (6 bases). CDR3 length equals 14 residues. V was pared by 7 bases and J by 1 base, with 13 bases between. Germline CDR1 and CDR2: SGHAT and FQNNGV. Written as DNA, the CDR3 is TGTGCCAGCAACCCGGGACACCAGAACACTGAAGCTTTCTTT. This codes for CASNPGHQNTEAFF.

This clone was seen only a few times. This chain connects TRBV5-4 to TRBJ2-3; TRBD1 aligns across 7 bases. The ends lost 6 bases at V and 6 bases at J; junction bases unmatched: 13. The CDR3 has 15 residues. Germline assignment: CDR1 SGHNT and CDR2 YYREEE (reference sequence). CDR3 protein: CASNDLDRERDTQYF. The CDR3 DNA sequence: TGTGCCAGCAACGACCTTGACAGGGAACGGGATACGCAGTATTTT.

This chain uses TRBV28 with TRBJ2-1, with 8 nucleotides matching TRBD1. Per germline, CDR1 MDHEN and CDR2 SYDVKM. The CDR3 has 12 amino acids. V lost 11 bases to trimming and J lost 8 bases; unmatched junction nucleotides: 8. The CDR3 nucleotides are TGTGCCGAAAATCAGGGGGCCGATGAGCAGTTCTTC. Amino acid sequence: CAENQGADEQFF.

V gene TRBV7-2 combines with J gene TRBJ2-7, with D possibly matching TRBD1 (5 bases). V was shortened by 4 bases and J by 6 bases, with 13 bases between the two germline ends. Germline CDR1 and CDR2: SGHTA and FQGNSA. There are 13 residues in the CDR3. CDR3 protein: CASSSQGHSEQYF. CDR3 DNA: TGTGCCAGCAGCTCCCAAGGACATTCCGAGCAGTACTTC.

V gene TRBV4-3 combines with J gene TRBJ1-1; D not resolved. CDR3 length equals 13 residues. CDR1 is LGHNA and CDR2 is YSLEER in the germline V gene. The V end was cut by 5 bases, the J end by 0 bases, with 7 bases between. CDR3 loop: CASSSVVNTEAFF. In DNA form, the CDR3 reads TGCGCCAGCAGCTCGGTTGTGAACACTGAAGCTTTCTTT.

The chain has TRBV19 and TRBJ1-4; 9 nucleotides agree with TRBD1. The junction had 6 bases not matched to a gene; V was cut back by 5 bases and J by 5 bases. This CDR3 contains 15 residues. Germline V gene data show CDR1 as LNHDA and CDR2 as SQIVND (reference sequence). The CDR3 DNA is TGTGCCAGTAGTTCCGGAGGGACAGGGAATGAAAAACTGTTTTTT. Encoded protein: CASSSGGTGNEKLFF.

J is TRBJ2-1 and V is TRBV4-3; 7 nucleotides line up with TRBD2. The CDR3 is made up of 15 amino acids. Germline loops: CDR1 LGHNA, CDR2 YSLEER. The J segment lost 7 bases and the V segment lost 3 bases, leaving 9 bases of the junction unmatched. The CDR3 DNA reads TGCGCCAGCAGCCAGGGGGGGACGGTGGGTAATGAGCAGTTCTTC. It codes for CASSQGGTVGNEQFF.

The DNA of the CDR3 is TGTGCCAGCAGCCAGACCCCAGGATACAATGAGCAGTTCTTC. Amino acids: CASSQTPGYNEQFF. This chain uses TRBV27 with TRBJ2-1; D is unresolved. Between the trimmed V and J ends, which lost 6 bases and 4 bases, there was a span of 13 bases. This CDR3 is 14 amino acids long. Germline loops: CDR1 MNHEY, CDR2 SMNVEV (reference sequence).

V gene TRBV7-2 combines with J gene TRBJ2-3, with 7 bases matching TRBD2. CDR3 length: 16 residues. V gave up 0 bases and J gave up 2 bases; unmatched junction bases: 5. Germline V CDR1 and CDR2: SGHTA, FQGNSA. The CDR3 here is CASSLAFGTNTDTQYF. The CDR3 nucleotides read TGTGCCAGCAGCTTAGCGTTCGGGACTAACACAGATACGCAGTATTTT.

This clone was counted once. The CDR3 DNA is TGTGCTAGTGGTTTGGGACAGGGGACCTACGAGCAGTACTTC. This codes for CASGLGQGTYEQYF. This chain uses TRBV12-5 with TRBJ2-7, with TRBD1 identical over 8 bases. V trimming: 1 base; J trimming: 2 bases; junction bases outside the gene matches: 1. The CDR3 runs 14 residues. Germline assignment: CDR1 LGHNT and CDR2 FRNRAP.

The chain recombines TRBV28 with TRBJ1-1; 11 bases match TRBD1. Trimming at V came to 6 bases and at J to 4 bases, leaving 4 bases not matched to a gene. CDR3 length: 14 amino acids. Germline lookup yields CDR1 MDHEN and CDR2 SYDVKM. In DNA form, the CDR3 reads TGTGCCAGCAGCCAGGACAGGGGGCGCACTGAAGCTTTCTTT. It is translated as CASSQDRGRTEAFF.

The V gene is TRBV3-1 (or the pseudogene TRBV3-2), the J gene TRBJ2-3; TRBD1 matches 11 bases. Germline CDR1 is LGHDT and CDR2 is YNNKEL (reference sequence). CDR3 length: 16 residues. With V trimmed by 2 bases and J by 4 bases, 5 bases remained unmatched. CDR3: CASSQRPGQGADTQYF. CDR3 coding DNA: TGTGCCAGCAGCCAACGACCGGGACAGGGGGCAGATACGCAGTATTTT.

This chain links TRBV29-1 with TRBJ2-7; D gene uncertain. V lost 7 bases and J 0 bases, leaving 19 bases between the germline ends. This CDR3 spans 15 amino acids. Germline V lookup: CDR1 SQVTM, CDR2 ANQGSEA. Written as DNA, the CDR3 is TGCAGCGCCACCTCAAATCGGGTTGACTCCTACGAGCAGTACTTC. Amino acid sequence: CSATSNRVDSYEQYF.

The gene calls are TRBV7-9 and TRBJ2-5; 12 bases align to TRBD2. In germline, CDR1 is SEHNR, CDR2 FQNEAQ (reference sequence). CDR3 length equals 16 residues. V lost 5 bases, J lost 5 bases, and 9 bases stayed unmatched. The CDR3 loop reads CASSRLLAGGLETQYF. The CDR3 nucleotides read TGTGCCAGCAGCCGATTACTAGCGGGGGGCCTGGAGACCCAGTACTTC.

DNA for the CDR3: TGCAGCGTTGAATCAGGGCAGGGGGCTAATGAGCAGTTCTTC. This sequence encodes CSVESGQGANEQFF. The rearrangement joins TRBV29-1 to TRBJ2-1; 8 nucleotides line up with TRBD1. V lost 2 bases to trimming and J lost 7 bases; unmatched junction nucleotides: 7. There are 14 residues in the CDR3. CDR1 SQVTM and CDR2 ANQGSEA come from the germline V gene.

V usage is TRBV18 and J usage is TRBJ2-7; 9 positions match TRBD1. With V trimmed by 2 bases and J by 3 bases, 2 bases remained unmatched. The CDR3 contains 14 residues. Germline CDR1 reads KGHSH; CDR2 reads LQKENI. This chain's CDR3 is CASSPETGGYEQYF. DNA of the CDR3: TGTGCCAGCTCACCAGAGACAGGGGGCTACGAGCAGTACTTC.